This TCR beta chain was captured in a study of T cell responses to AZD1222 COVID-19 vaccine. Clones were sequenced by immunoSEQ multiplex PCR, and TCRdb holds only the in-frame ones, with some missing. This table holds approximately 100,000 clones, just under 90% found once. The junction had 12 bases not matched to a gene; V was cut back by 4 bases and J by 3 bases. Germline V CDR1 and CDR2: MNHEY, SVGEGT. The length of the CDR3 is 18 residues. Notes on this clone: Its specificity is unknown.

Overall study results and limits: After two AZD1222 doses, spike-specific TCR breadth and depth rose versus day 0. Baseline testing showed seropositivity in only six AZD1222 recipients. Vaccine-associated CD4 TCRs spanned spike, dominant at 160-218 and 743-854. Among the donors, most were white British and more were female, and clonal diversity was possibly underestimated.

V gene TRBV6-2 or TRBV6-3 combines with J gene TRBJ2-7, with 13 bases aligning to TRBD2. This receptor was taken from an adult in good health. Sequencing used peripheral blood, obtained on day 0 of MenACWY control vaccination. DNA of the CDR3: TGTGCCAGCAGTTTTGGACTAGCGGGGGAAGCAAGTTTCTACGAGCAGTACTTC. It encodes CASSFGLAGEASFYEQYF.